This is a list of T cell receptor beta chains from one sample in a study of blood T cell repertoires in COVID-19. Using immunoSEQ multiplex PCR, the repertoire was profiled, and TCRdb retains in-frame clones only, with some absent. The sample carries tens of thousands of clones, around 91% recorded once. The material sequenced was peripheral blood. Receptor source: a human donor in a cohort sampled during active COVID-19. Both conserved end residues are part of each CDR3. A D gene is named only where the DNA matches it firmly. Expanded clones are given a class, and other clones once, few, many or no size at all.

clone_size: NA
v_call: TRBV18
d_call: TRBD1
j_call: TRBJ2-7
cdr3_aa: CASSSGQGAYEQYF
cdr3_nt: TGTGCCAGCTCCTCGGGGCAGGGGGCCTACGAGCAGTACTTC

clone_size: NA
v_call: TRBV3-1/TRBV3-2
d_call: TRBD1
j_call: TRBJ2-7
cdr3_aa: CASSHRGIHEQYF
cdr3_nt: TGTGCCAGCAGCCACAGGGGGATCCACGAGCAGTACTTC

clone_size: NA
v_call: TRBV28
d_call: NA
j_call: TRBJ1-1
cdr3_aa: CASSVNTEAFF
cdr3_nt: TGTGCCAGCTCGGTGAACACTGAAGCTTTCTTT

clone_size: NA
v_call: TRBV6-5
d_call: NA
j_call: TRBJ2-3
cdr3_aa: CASSSHTDTQYF
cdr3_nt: TGTGCCAGCAGTTCCCACACAGATACGCAGTATTTT

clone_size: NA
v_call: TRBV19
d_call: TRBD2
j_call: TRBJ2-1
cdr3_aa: CASSLAGNNEQFF
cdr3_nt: TGTGCCAGTAGTCTAGCGGGTAACAATGAGCAGTTCTTC

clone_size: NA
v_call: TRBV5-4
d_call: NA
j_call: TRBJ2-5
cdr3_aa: CASSLAGGFQETQYF
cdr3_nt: TGTGCCAGCAGCTTGGCGGGGGGCTTCCAAGAGACCCAGTACTTC

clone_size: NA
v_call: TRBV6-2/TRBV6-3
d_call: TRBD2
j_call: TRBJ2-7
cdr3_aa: CASSYRSGSLYEQYF
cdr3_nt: TGTGCCAGCAGTTACAGGAGCGGGAGTCTCTACGAGCAGTACTTC

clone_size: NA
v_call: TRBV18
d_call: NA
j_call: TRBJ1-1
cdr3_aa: CASSPTGFNPPEAFF
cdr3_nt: TGTGCCAGCTCACCAACAGGGTTCAATCCTCCCGAAGCTTTCTTT

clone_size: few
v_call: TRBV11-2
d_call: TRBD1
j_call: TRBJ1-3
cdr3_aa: CASSLVTGGSGNTIYF
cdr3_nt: TGTGCCAGCAGCTTAGTTACAGGGGGTTCTGGAAACACCATATATTTT

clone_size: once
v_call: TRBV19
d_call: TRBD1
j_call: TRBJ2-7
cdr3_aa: CASSPGTAYEQYF
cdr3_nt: TGTGCCAGTAGTCCTGGGACAGCCTACGAGCAGTACTTC

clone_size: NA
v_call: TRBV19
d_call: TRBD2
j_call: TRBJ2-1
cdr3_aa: CASSVLAVYNEQFF
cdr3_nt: TGTGCCAGTAGCGTACTAGCGGTTTACAATGAGCAGTTCTTC

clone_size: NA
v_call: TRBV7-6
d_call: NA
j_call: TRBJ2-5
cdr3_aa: CASSPPGLQETQYF
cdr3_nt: TGTGCCAGCAGCCCTCCCGGACTACAAGAGACCCAGTACTTC

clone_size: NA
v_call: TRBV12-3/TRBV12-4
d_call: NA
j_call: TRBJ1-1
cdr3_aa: CASNTGLNTEAFF
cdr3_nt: TGTGCCAGCAATACAGGGCTGAACACTGAAGCTTTCTTT

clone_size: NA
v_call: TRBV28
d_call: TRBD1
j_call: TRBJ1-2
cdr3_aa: CAIQRGQGEGYTF
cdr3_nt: TGTGCCATCCAAAGGGGACAGGGGGAAGGCTACACCTTC

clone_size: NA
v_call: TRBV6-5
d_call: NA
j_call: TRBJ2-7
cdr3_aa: CASSLNYEQYF
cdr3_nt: TGTGCCAGCAGTCTAAACTACGAGCAGTACTTC

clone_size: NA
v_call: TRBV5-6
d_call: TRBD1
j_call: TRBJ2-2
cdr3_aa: CASSRTGGRTGELFF
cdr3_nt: TGTGCCAGCAGCCGGACAGGGGGAAGGACCGGGGAGCTGTTTTTT

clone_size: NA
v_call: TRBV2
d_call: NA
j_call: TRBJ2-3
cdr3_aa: CASSEVRGGGTDTQYF
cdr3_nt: TGTGCCAGCAGTGAGGTCAGGGGAGGGGGCACAGATACGCAGTATTTT

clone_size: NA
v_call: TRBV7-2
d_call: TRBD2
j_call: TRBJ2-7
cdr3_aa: CASSPSSGRNAEQYF
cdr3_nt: TGTGCCAGCAGCCCTTCTAGCGGGAGAAACGCCGAGCAGTACTTC

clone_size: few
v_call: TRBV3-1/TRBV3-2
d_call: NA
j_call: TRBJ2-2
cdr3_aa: CASSQVLLANTGELFF
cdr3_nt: TGTGCCAGCAGCCAAGTGCTACTAGCGAACACCGGGGAGCTGTTTTTT

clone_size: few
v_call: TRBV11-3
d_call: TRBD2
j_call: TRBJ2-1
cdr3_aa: CASSPRGGLAPNEQFF
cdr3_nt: TGTGCCAGCAGCCCTCGGGGCGGACTAGCCCCCAATGAGCAGTTCTTC

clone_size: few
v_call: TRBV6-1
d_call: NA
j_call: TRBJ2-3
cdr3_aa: CASSEAADTQYF
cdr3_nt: TGTGCCAGCAGTGAAGCTGCGGATACGCAGTATTTT

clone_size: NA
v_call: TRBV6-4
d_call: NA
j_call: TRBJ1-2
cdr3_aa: CATRGAIGYTF
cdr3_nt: TGTGCCACCCGGGGGGCTATCGGCTACACCTTC

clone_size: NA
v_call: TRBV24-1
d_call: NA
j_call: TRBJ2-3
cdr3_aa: CATSLRSDTQYF
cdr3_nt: TGTGCCACCAGTCTGAGATCAGATACGCAGTATTTT

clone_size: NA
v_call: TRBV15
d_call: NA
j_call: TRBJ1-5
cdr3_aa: CATSRERNQPQHF
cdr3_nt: TGTGCCACCAGCAGAGAACGGAATCAGCCCCAGCATTTT

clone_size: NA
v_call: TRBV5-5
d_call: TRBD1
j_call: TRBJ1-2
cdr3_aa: CASSFDRGMNYGYTF
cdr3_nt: TGTGCCAGCAGCTTTGACAGGGGAATGAACTATGGCTACACCTTC

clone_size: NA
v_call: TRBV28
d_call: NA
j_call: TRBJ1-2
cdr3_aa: CASTYGGRYGYTF
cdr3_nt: TGTGCCAGCACCTACGGAGGAAGATATGGCTACACCTTC

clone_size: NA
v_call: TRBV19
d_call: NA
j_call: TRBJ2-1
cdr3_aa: CASSIRISFNYNEQFF
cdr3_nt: TGTGCCAGTAGTATTCGTATCAGTTTTAATTACAATGAGCAGTTCTTC

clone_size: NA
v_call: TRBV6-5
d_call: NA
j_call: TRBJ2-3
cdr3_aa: CASRHSGTDTQYF
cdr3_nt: TGTGCCAGCAGACATAGCGGAACAGATACGCAGTATTTT

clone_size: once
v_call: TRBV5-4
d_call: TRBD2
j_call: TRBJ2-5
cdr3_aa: CASSFRGGETQYF
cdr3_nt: TGTGCCAGCAGCTTCCGGGGGGGAGAGACCCAGTACTTC

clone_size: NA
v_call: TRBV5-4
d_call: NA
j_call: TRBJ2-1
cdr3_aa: CASTAEAVEQFF
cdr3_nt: TGTGCCAGCACTGCCGAGGCGGTTGAGCAGTTCTTC

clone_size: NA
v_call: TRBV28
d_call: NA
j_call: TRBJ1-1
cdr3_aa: CASSFGKVNTEAFF
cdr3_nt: TGTGCCAGCAGTTTCGGGAAGGTGAACACTGAAGCTTTCTTT

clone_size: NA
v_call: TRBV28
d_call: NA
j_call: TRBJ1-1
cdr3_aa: CATTQGTEAFF
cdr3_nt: TGTGCCACCACACAGGGCACTGAAGCTTTCTTT

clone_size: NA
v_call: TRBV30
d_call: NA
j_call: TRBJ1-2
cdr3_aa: CAWSEGEYGYTF
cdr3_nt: TGTGCCTGGAGTGAGGGGGAGTATGGCTACACCTTC

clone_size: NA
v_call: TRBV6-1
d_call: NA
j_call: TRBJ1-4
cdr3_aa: CASSDIVGAPNEKLFF
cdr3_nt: TGTGCCAGCAGTGATATTGTGGGGGCCCCAAATGAAAAACTGTTTTTT

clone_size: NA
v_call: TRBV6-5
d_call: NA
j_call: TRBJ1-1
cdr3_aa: CASSYNAGRLNTEAFF
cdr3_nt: TGTGCCAGCAGTTACAACGCGGGACGGCTCAACACTGAAGCTTTCTTT

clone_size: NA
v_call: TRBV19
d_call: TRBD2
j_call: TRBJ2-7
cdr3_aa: CASSPHLAGGLYEQYF
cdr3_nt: TGTGCCAGTAGTCCGCACTTAGCGGGAGGGTTATACGAGCAGTACTTC

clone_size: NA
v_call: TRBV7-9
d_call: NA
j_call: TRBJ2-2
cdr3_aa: CASSLPGANTGELFF
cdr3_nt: TGTGCCAGCAGCTTACCGGGGGCGAACACCGGGGAGCTGTTTTTT

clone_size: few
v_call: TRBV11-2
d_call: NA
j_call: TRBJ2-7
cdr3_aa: CASSSSPSLYEQYF
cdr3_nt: TGTGCCAGCAGCTCCAGTCCTTCCCTTTACGAGCAGTACTTC

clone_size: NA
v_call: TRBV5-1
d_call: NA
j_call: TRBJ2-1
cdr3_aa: CASRAEMRVPYSGEQFF
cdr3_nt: TGCGCCAGCAGAGCAGAAATGAGGGTCCCATATTCCGGTGAGCAGTTCTTC

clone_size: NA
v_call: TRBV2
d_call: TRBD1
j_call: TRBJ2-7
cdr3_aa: CAGARGTGFYEQYF
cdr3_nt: TGTGCCGGAGCTCGGGGGACAGGATTCTACGAGCAGTACTTC

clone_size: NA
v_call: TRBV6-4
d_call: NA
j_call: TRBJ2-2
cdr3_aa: CASSEFRGTNTGELFF
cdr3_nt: TGTGCCAGCAGTGAATTCAGGGGCACAAACACCGGGGAGCTGTTTTTT

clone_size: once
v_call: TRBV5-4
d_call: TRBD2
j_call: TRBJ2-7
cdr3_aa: CASSKTSGRVSEQYF
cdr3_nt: TGTGCCAGCAGCAAAACTAGCGGGAGGGTAAGCGAGCAGTACTTC

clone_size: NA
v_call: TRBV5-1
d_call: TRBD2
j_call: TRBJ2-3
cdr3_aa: CASSLEAGSTDTQYF
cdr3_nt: TGCGCCAGCAGCTTGGAAGCGGGGAGCACAGATACGCAGTATTTT

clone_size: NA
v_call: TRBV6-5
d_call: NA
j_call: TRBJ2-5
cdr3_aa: CASSYETGSPETQYF
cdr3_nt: TGTGCCAGCAGTTACGAGACGGGTAGCCCAGAGACCCAGTACTTC

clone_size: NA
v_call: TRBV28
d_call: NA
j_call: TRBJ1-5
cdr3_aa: CASSPTYSNQPQHF
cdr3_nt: TGTGCCAGCAGTCCAACCTATAGCAATCAGCCCCAGCATTTT

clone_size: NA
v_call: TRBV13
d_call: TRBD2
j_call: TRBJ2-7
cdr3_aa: CASSSPARAGVHEQYF
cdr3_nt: TGTGCCAGCAGCTCCCCCGCCCGGGCGGGAGTGCACGAGCAGTACTTC

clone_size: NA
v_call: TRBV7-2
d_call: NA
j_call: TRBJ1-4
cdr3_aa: CASSPQRGFNEKLFF
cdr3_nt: TGTGCCAGCAGCCCACAAAGGGGGTTTAATGAAAAACTGTTTTTT

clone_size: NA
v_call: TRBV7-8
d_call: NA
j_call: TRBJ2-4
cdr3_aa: CASSLYSGTSNIQYF
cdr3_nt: TGTGCCAGCAGCTTATACTCCGGGACATCGAATATTCAGTACTTC

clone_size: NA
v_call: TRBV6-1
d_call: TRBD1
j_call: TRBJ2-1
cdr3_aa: CASSEGQYTYNEQFF
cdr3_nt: TGTGCCAGCAGTGAGGGACAGTACACCTACAATGAGCAGTTCTTC

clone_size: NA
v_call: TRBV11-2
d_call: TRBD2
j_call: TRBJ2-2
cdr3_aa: CASSLVGLGVTGELFF
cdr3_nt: TGTGCCAGCAGCTTAGTTGGACTAGGAGTCACCGGGGAGCTGTTTTTT

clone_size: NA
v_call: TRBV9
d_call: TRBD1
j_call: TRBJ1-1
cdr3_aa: CASSATGLMNTEAFF
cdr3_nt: TGTGCCAGCAGCGCGACAGGGCTTATGAACACTGAAGCTTTCTTT

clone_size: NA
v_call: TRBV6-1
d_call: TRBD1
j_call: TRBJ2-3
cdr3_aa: CASSDAPGTGDTDTQYF
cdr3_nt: TGTGCCAGCAGTGATGCACCCGGGACAGGGGATACAGATACGCAGTATTTT

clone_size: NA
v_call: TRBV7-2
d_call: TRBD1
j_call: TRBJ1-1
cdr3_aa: CASSLQDRGTEAFF
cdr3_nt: TGTGCCAGCAGCCTCCAGGACAGGGGCACTGAAGCTTTCTTT